These 26 T cell receptor beta chains originate from one sample sequenced in a study of Graves' ophthalmopathy and Graves' hyperthyroidism. Scientists amplified the TCR beta CDR3 regions from RNA transcripts. RT-PCR was first run with HTBI primers, then multiplex PCR in a second round. TCRdb redid the calling of the multiplex PCR reads with MiXCR, one entry per CDR3 protein. The repertoire has some 750,000 distinct CDR3 sequences, approximately 40% of them found once; the top ten carry 40% to 55%. The sample taken for sequencing was peripheral blood. The receptors come from an adult man with Graves' ophthalmopathy.

Notes on this clonotype: Since a much larger clone is just one base distant, this may be a read error. The rearrangement links TRBV19 to TRBJ2-5; TRBD1 aligns across 11 bases. CDR3 length: 15 residues. The V gene's germline CDR1 is LNHDA and CDR2 SQIVND (reference sequence). CDR3 DNA: TGTGTCAGCCAGAGGACAGGGGGCTTGGCGGAGACCCAGTACTTC. Its protein is CVSQRTGGLAETQYF.

The gene calls are TRBV2 and TRBJ1-5, with TRBD1 matching over 8 bases. V gave up 6 bases and J gave up 4 bases; unmatched junction bases: 5. The germline V gene encodes CDR1 SNHLY and CDR2 FYNNEI. This CDR3 contains 14 residues. CDR3 sequence (DNA): TGTGCCAGCAGACGGACAGGGCCAAATCAGCCCCAGCATTTT. It encodes CASRRTGPNQPQHF.

The rearrangement joins TRBV10-3 to TRBJ1-1, with a tentative D call TRBD1 (5 bases). V was shortened by 9 bases and J by 3 bases, with 17 bases between the two germline ends. Germline V gene data show CDR1 as ENHRY and CDR2 as SYGVKD. The CDR3 is 14 residues long. The CDR3 loop is CAINREGQYTEAFF. Written as DNA, the CDR3 is TGTGCCATAAATCGGGAGGGGCAGTACACTGAAGCTTTCTTT.

The chain joins TRBV29-1 to TRBJ1-1, with 10 bases lining up with TRBD1. This CDR3 has 14 residues. Germline CDR1 reads SQVTM; CDR2 reads ANQGSEA. The J segment lost 3 bases and the V segment lost 8 bases, leaving 9 bases of the junction unmatched. Written as DNA, the CDR3 is TGCAGCCAACGAGACAGGGGGCGCGACACTGAAGCTTTCTTT. This translates into CSQRDRGRDTEAFF. The full variable domain, completed using reference TRBV29-1 and TRBJ1-1, is SAVISQKPSRDICQRGTSLTIQCQVDSQVTMMFWYRQQPGQSLTLIATANQGSEATYESGFVIDKFPISRPNLTFSTLTVSNMSPEDSSIYLCSQRDRGRDTEAFFGQGTRLTVV.

This clonotype was picked up many times. The CDR3 bases are TGCAGCGGATCGACAGGGGGCGGTGTGTATGGCTACACCTTC. The encoded protein is CSGSTGGGVYGYTF. The rearrangement uses TRBV29-1 and TRBJ1-2; 10 nucleotides agree with TRBD1. Per germline, CDR1 SQVTM and CDR2 ANQGSEA. This CDR3 comprises 14 residues. Losses at the gene ends were 7 bases for V and 5 bases for J; bases not matched to a gene: 10.

This clonotype was seen many times. The chain joins TRBV19 to TRBJ2-5, with D perhaps assigned TRBD1 or TRBD2 (5 bases each). V was shortened by 3 bases and J by 5 bases, with 16 bases between the two germline ends. In germline, CDR1 is LNHDA, CDR2 SQIVND (reference sequence). This CDR3 has 15 amino acids. The chain's CDR3 is CASSMTEGRRETQYF. The DNA of the CDR3 is TGTGCCAGTAGTATGACCGAGGGGCGCCGGGAGACCCAGTACTTC.

The sample holds many counts of this clonotype. The chain recombines TRBV10-3 with TRBJ1-6, with a possible D match to TRBD1 (5 bases). Per the germline V gene, CDR1 is ENHRY and CDR2 is SYGVKD. This CDR3 spans 14 amino acids. Trimming removed 3 bases at V and 11 bases at J, with 14 bases between. CDR3 sequence (DNA): TGTGCCATCAGTGACAGGGAGGTAATTACACCCCTCCACTTT. Amino acid sequence: CAISDREVITPLHF.

V gene TRBV25-1 combines with J gene TRBJ2-2, with D uncertain. From germline, CDR1 is MGHDK and CDR2 SYGVNS. The CDR3 consists of 15 residues. Trimming took 6 bases from V and 2 from J, leaving 13 bases between them. CDR3 residues: CASSVVAENTGELFF. CDR3 DNA: TGTGCCAGCAGCGTTGTGGCGGAAAACACCGGGGAGCTGTTTTTT.

The rearrangement joins TRBV20-1 to TRBJ2-5; D ambiguous. Between the trimmed V and J ends, which lost 6 bases and 5 bases, there was a span of 13 bases. CDR3 size: 12 residues. Germline lookup yields CDR1 DFQATT and CDR2 SNEGSKA (reference sequence). The CDR3 loop is CSAPANVETQYF. The CDR3 DNA reads TGCAGTGCCCCCGCCAACGTGGAGACCCAGTACTTC.

This clonotype was recorded once. One end of the junction varies from germline; a read error may be responsible. The genes are TRBV29-1 and TRBJ2-2, with D tentatively TRBD1 (6 bases). This CDR3 spans 14 amino acids. Germline V gene data show CDR1 as SQVTM and CDR2 as ANQGSEA. DNA of the CDR3: TGCAGCGATGAAAGAGGGGGTATCACCGGGGAGCTGTTTTTT. It is translated as CSDERGGITGELFF.

This clonotype appeared many times. V and J are TRBV20-1 and TRBJ2-5; D could derive from TRBD1 or TRBD2 (5 bases each). Germline CDR1 and CDR2: DFQATT and SNEGSKA (reference sequence). The ends were cut back, 5 bases at V and 5 bases at J, with 15 bases in the middle. CDR3 size: 13 residues. DNA of the CDR3: TGCAGTGCTGGGACGGTGGCCGTGGAGACCCAGTACTTC. This sequence encodes CSAGTVAVETQYF.

V usage is TRBV7-9 and J usage is TRBJ1-2, with 8 bases matching TRBD1. The CDR3 is 15 residues long. CDR1 and CDR2 from the germline V gene are SEHNR and FQNEAQ (reference sequence). V was pared by 5 bases and J by 4 bases, with 9 bases of the junction left unmatched. Written as DNA, the CDR3 is TGTGCCAGCAGCCCGGCAGGGGGCGAAGTCTATGGCTACACCTTC. Amino acid sequence: CASSPAGGEVYGYTF. The variable domain in full, with the rest retrieved from reference TRBV7-9 and TRBJ1-2, is DTGVSQNPRHKITKRGQNVTFRCDPISEHNRLYWYRQTLGQGPEFLTYFQNEAQLEKSRLLSDRFSAERPKGSFSTLEIQRTEQGDSAMYLCASSPAGGEVYGYTFGSGTRLTVV.

This clonotype was picked up a small number of times. The V gene is TRBV29-1, the J gene TRBJ1-1, with a tentative D call TRBD1 (6 bases). Germline V gene sequence: CDR1 SQVTM, CDR2 ANQGSEA. This CDR3 is 14 amino acids long. CDR3 coding DNA: TGCAGTGCTGACCGCCGGGACAATCTTTGGGGGGCTTTCTTT. Translated, it gives CSADRRDNLWGAFF.

The V gene is TRBV7-2, the J gene TRBJ2-5, with 8 bases fitting TRBD2. The CDR3 totals 15 residues. J was trimmed by 4 bases and V by 5 bases; bases with no gene match: 9. CDR1 is SGHTA, CDR2 FQGNSA, per germline. DNA of the CDR3: TGTGCCAGCAGCCCGGGAGGGGACTATTCAGAGACCCAGTACTTC. Its protein product is CASSPGGDYSETQYF.

The rearrangement uses TRBV12-3 or TRBV12-4 and TRBJ2-5; D possibly uses TRBD1 or TRBD2 (5 bases each). The ends were cut back, 6 bases at V and 3 bases at J, with 17 bases in the middle. There are 15 residues in the CDR3. CDR3 sequence reads: CASSLGTVVKETQYF. The CDR3 region has the DNA TGTGCCAGCAGCCTCGGGACGGTGGTTAAAGAGACCCAGTACTTC.

This clonotype appeared a few times. The chain has TRBV20-1 and TRBJ2-2; D is undetermined. This CDR3 region has 15 residues. The germline gives CDR1 DFQATT, CDR2 SNEGSKA (reference sequence). Trimming left V 3 bases short and J 0 bases short, with 11 bases between. CDR3 loop: CSASVAVPNTGELFF. Written as DNA, the CDR3 is TGCAGTGCTAGTGTGGCAGTCCCGAACACCGGGGAGCTGTTTTTT.

The V and J genes are TRBV7-6 and TRBJ1-4; D unclear. This CDR3 has 14 amino acids. Germline CDR1 SGHVS, CDR2 FNYEAQ. The V and J ends lost 1 base and 4 bases respectively, with 7 bases between them. The CDR3 nucleotides are TGTGCCAGCAGCTTAGGACCGATTAATGAAAAACTGTTTTTT. Amino acid sequence: CASSLGPINEKLFF.

This clonotype has just one count. The chain has TRBV24-1 and TRBJ1-5, with 7 bases that match TRBD1. V lost 6 bases to trimming and J lost 4 bases; unmatched junction nucleotides: 8. The CDR3 is made up of 15 amino acids. Germline lookup yields CDR1 KGHDR and CDR2 SFDVKD. CDR3 sequence: CATSLQGRRNQPQHF. DNA of the CDR3: TGTGCCACCAGTTTACAGGGGAGGAGGAATCAGCCCCAGCATTTT.

Note on this clonotype: A much larger clone is a single base away; this may be a read error. This chain links TRBV10-3 with TRBJ2-7, with a tentative D call TRBD1 (6 bases). Germline CDR1 is ENHRY and CDR2 is SYGVKD. With 5 bases removed from V and 4 bases from J, the gap between germline ends came to 15 bases. The CDR3 is 14 residues long. The CDR3 DNA is TGTGCCATCAGTTTACAGGGATGGCCGTACGAGCAGTACTTC. Residues: CAISLQGWPYEQYF.

This clonotype turned up a few times. V is TRBV2 and J is TRBJ1-1; 7 bases agree with TRBD1. The germline V gene encodes CDR1 SNHLY and CDR2 FYNNEI. The CDR3 has 17 amino acids. V shed 2 bases and J 0 bases; nucleotides not matched to a gene: 9. This CDR3 is CASSEQGVFQMNTEAFF. CDR3 DNA sequence: TGTGCCAGCAGTGAACAGGGGGTATTCCAAATGAACACTGAAGCTTTCTTT.

This clonotype appeared many times. The chain couples TRBV9 to TRBJ1-3; D is unclear. Per the germline V gene, CDR1 is SGDLS and CDR2 is YYNGEE. Trimming took 4 bases from V and 1 from J, leaving 12 bases between them. The CDR3 length is 15 residues. CDR3 coding DNA: TGTGCCAGCAGCTCCCGCTTCTCTTCTGGAAACACCATATATTTT. Protein sequence: CASSSRFSSGNTIYF.

This clonotype was seen more than once but under ten times. The chain recombines TRBV12-3 or TRBV12-4 with TRBJ1-3; 8 bases fit TRBD1. This CDR3 region has 16 residues. The V gene end was trimmed by 5 bases and the J gene end by 2 bases; junction bases not matched to a gene: 8. CDR3: CASSPADRVAGNTIYF. CDR3 sequence (DNA): TGTGCCAGCAGTCCCGCGGACAGGGTGGCTGGAAACACCATATATTTT.

Ten or more counts support this clonotype. V usage is TRBV29-1 and J usage is TRBJ1-2; D possibly corresponds to TRBD1 (5 bases). V dropped 3 bases and J dropped 12 bases, with 17 bases sitting between them. Per the germline V gene, CDR1 is SQVTM and CDR2 is ANQGSEA. The CDR3 extends over 12 amino acids. CDR3 in DNA: TGCAGCGTTGAGTGGGGCGGCACTGGAAACACCTTC. Translation: CSVEWGGTGNTF.

The V call is TRBV24-1, the J call TRBJ1-3, with D perhaps matching TRBD1 (6 bases). The CDR3 is 13 residues long. Trimming shortened V by 6 bases and J by 4 bases, and 9 bases separated the two germline ends. Germline lookup yields CDR1 KGHDR and CDR2 SFDVKD. The CDR3 nucleotides are TGTGCCACCAGTCGGGGGCGGGGAAACACCATATATTTT. Protein product: CATSRGRGNTIYF.

This sequence joins TRBV12-3 or TRBV12-4 and TRBJ2-5, with D perhaps matching TRBD1 (6 bases). V was pared by 3 bases and J by 6 bases, with 17 bases between. The CDR3 is 15 amino acids. The CDR3 spells CASSFEFGGQKTQYF. The CDR3, as DNA: TGTGCCAGCAGTTTTGAATTTGGGGGCCAGAAGACCCAGTACTTC.

The genes are TRBV7-9 and TRBJ2-7; D is possibly TRBD1 (5 bases). Looked up from germline, CDR1 is SEHNR and CDR2 is FQNEAQ (reference sequence). The CDR3 has 16 residues. V dropped 6 bases and J dropped 9 bases, with 27 bases sitting between them. The DNA for the CDR3 is TGTGCCAGCAGTGAAGTTGGACAAATTAGCACAGATACGCAGTACTTC. The encoded protein is CASSEVGQISTDTQYF.